This T cell receptor beta chain was observed in a study of blood T cell repertoires in COVID-19. Here immunoSEQ multiplex PCR was the method, and the copy in TCRdb shows in-frame clones only, minus some. The sample lists about 240,000 clones, roughly 80% occurring once. The CDR3 consists of 17 residues. Germline values: CDR1 SEHNR, CDR2 FQNEAQ (reference sequence). Trimming took 4 bases from V and 0 from J; bases not matched to a gene: 10. This TCR was sampled from a woman older than 75 with acute or convalescent COVID-19. Input material: peripheral blood. This chain joins TRBV7-9 and TRBJ2-5, with 8 bases fitting TRBD2. CDR3 coding DNA: TGTGCCAGCAGCTCTCTACGGGCGGGGGGATACCAAGAGACCCAGTACTTC. Translation gives CASSSLRAGGYQETQYF.